This T cell receptor beta chain was identified during a study of metastatic and nonmetastatic thyroid tumors. Original analysis: The distant-metastasis classifier for papillary thyroid cancer was built from CDR3 differences across clinicopathological groups. TCRdb re-clonotyped the PCR reads through MiXCR. TCRdb's processing, not the study's, gives the V and J calls here. This sample carries some 20,000 clones, just over 35% of them seen once, and the ten largest clones take 25% to 35%. This clone was seen more than once but under ten times. V dropped 6 bases and J dropped 4; count of bases not matched to a gene: 4. The CDR3 covers 13 residues. Patients were all untreated before their thyroid surgery.

This sequence originates from a female donor with papillary thyroid cancer or a benign thyroid nodule (not recorded which). Some clones in this sample may be carry-over from other donors' samples. V is TRBV12-3 or TRBV12-4 and J is TRBJ2-5; TRBD2 matches 8 bases. The sample taken for sequencing was tumor tissue. For the CDR3, the DNA is TGTGCCAGCAGCCGGGGGGGCGGAGAGACCCAGTACTTC. It codes for CASSRGGGETQYF.